This T cell receptor (beta chain) was documented in a study of cytomegalovirus exposure and HLA in healthy donors. Findings of the study overall: Associated with cytomegalovirus, according to the listing, were approximately 160 TCR beta chains. Rare TCR sequences dominated, though some public TCRs recurred in many donors. A later analysis showed TCR association rates differing by HLA locus, peaking at DRB1 and lowest at HLA-C. The HLA-A and HLA-B alleles of most subjects were reportedly predicted accurately from TCR beta sequences.

For this clone: The antigen remains undetermined.

13 Jbeta primers and 60 Vbeta primers were used for the PCR. The method was immunoSEQ multiplex PCR; TCRdb's version includes in-frame clones alone and lacks a portion of them. The sample has about 190,000 clones, about three quarters seen once. This CDR3 contains 12 residues. Trimming took off 0 bases at V and 0 bases at J, with 2 bases between the two ends. The germline CDR1 and CDR2 sequences are GTSNPN and SVGIG (reference sequence). This sequence originates from a woman aged 40 to 50 in good health and CMV-seronegative. The sequenced sample consisted of PBMCs. The V and J genes are TRBV30 and TRBJ1-2; D gene unclear. The CDR3 spells CAWSVTNYGYTF. DNA of the CDR3: TGTGCCTGGAGTGTCACTAACTATGGCTACACCTTC.